The clone carrying this TCR beta chain has a single count. The sample is drawn from a study of early T cells in non-severe SARS-CoV-2 infection. Separate cDNA molecules each had unique molecular identifiers attached to them. One entry per CDR3 protein results from TCRdb running MiXCR on the 5' RACE reads. Of roughly 67,000 distinct CDR3 sequences in the sample, 11% are singletons; the top ten hold 6.4%. The source material was whole blood. The sequence was collected from an adult who was a healthcare worker with PCR-confirmed SARS-CoV-2 infection or an uninfected control (not recorded which).

CDR3 region: CSGWTPSGEKLFF. For the CDR3, the DNA is TGCAGCGGGTGGACACCCTCGGGGGAAAAACTGTTTTTT. The chain employs TRBV29-1 and TRBJ1-4; maybe TRBD1 (5 bases). Germline CDR1 reads SQVTM; CDR2 reads ANQGSEA. V dropped 7 bases and J dropped 8 bases, with 17 bases sitting between them. The CDR3 is 13 residues long. Looking up the rest from reference TRBV29-1 and TRBJ1-4 gives the full variable domain: SAVISQKPSRDICQRGTSLTIQCQVDSQVTMMFWYRQQPGQSLTLIATANQGSEATYESGFVIDKFPISRPNLTFSTLTVSNMSPEDSSIYLCSGWTPSGEKLFFGSGTQLSVL.